This T cell receptor beta chain came from a study of blood T cell repertoires in COVID-19. Study as a whole: Collection of acute and convalescent COVID-19 samples took place in the United States, Italy and Spain.

Produced via immunoSEQ multiplex PCR; TCRdb's table is partial and in-frame only. The data hold 350,000 to 500,000 clones, with 70% to 90% observed a single time. CDR1 and CDR2 (germline): LNHNV, YYDKDF (reference sequence). With 0 bases removed from V and 3 bases from J, the gap between germline ends came to 12 bases. There are 15 residues in the CDR3. This sequence originates from a man younger than 35 with COVID-19, enrolled during active disease. Material: peripheral blood. V is TRBV15 and J is TRBJ2-7, with a tentative D call TRBD2 (6 bases). The CDR3 loop is CATSRDGGESYEQYF. CDR3 nucleotide sequence: TGTGCCACCAGCAGAGACGGGGGTGAAAGCTACGAGCAGTACTTC. Based on the CDR3 plus reference TRBV15 and TRBJ2-7, the full variable domain is DAMVIQNPRYQVTQFGKPVTLSCSQTLNHNVMYWYQQKSSQAPKLLFHYYDKDFNNEADTPDNFQSRRPNTSFCFLDIRSPGLGDTAMYLCATSRDGGESYEQYFGPGTRLTVT.